The clone carrying this T cell receptor (beta chain) was counted ten times or more. The antigen remains undetermined. The data originate from a study of CD8 T cells in ankylosing spondylitis. Study conclusions and caveats: Earlier studies detected some motif variants in reactive arthritis synovial fluid and blood. Significantly higher representation of disease-linked clones was reported for matched ankylosing spondylitis synovial fluid.

Germline CDR1 is GTSNPN and CDR2 is SVGIG (reference sequence). Losses at the gene ends were 5 bases for V and 7 bases for J; bases not matched to a gene: 11. The CDR3 sequence is 14 residues long. TCRdb re-analysed the 5' RACE reads in MiXCR, keeping a single row per CDR3 protein. The sample comprises roughly 140,000 distinct CDR3 sequences, 40% to 50% of which are singletons, and 13% to 15% rests with the top ten. This TCR was sampled from a male donor with ankylosing spondylitis. Sequencing was carried out using synovial fluid, either unsorted or a sorted T cell fraction (not recorded which). The V call is TRBV30, the J call TRBJ2-7; 10 nucleotides agree with TRBD2. CDR3 in amino acids: CAWEESGRAVEQYF. CDR3 nucleotides: TGTGCCTGGGAAGAGAGCGGGAGGGCCGTTGAGCAGTACTTC.